Below, 19 T cell receptor beta chains from the same sample are listed, as sequenced in a study of blood T cell repertoires in COVID-19. Sequenced by immunoSEQ multiplex PCR; TCRdb stores in-frame clones only, minus some. Of approximately 270,000 clones detected, around 85% appear once; the ten largest clones hold approximately 0.94%. The sequenced sample was peripheral blood. The receptor set was obtained from a human donor with COVID-19, enrolled during active disease. The donor label of this sample is uncertain.

This clone was recorded a few times. The rearrangement links TRBV7-9 to TRBJ1-1; perhaps TRBD1 as D (6 bases). V was trimmed by 5 bases and J by 8 bases, leaving 15 bases between them. In germline, CDR1 is SEHNR, CDR2 FQNEAQ (reference sequence). There are 13 residues in the CDR3. CDR3 amino acids: CASSINRAGEAFF. The CDR3, as DNA: TGTGCCAGCAGCATTAACAGGGCCGGCGAAGCTTTCTTT.

V and J are TRBV10-3 and TRBJ2-6, with TRBD1 matching over 7 bases. The CDR3 totals 15 residues. Germline V gene data show CDR1 as ENHRY and CDR2 as SYGVKD. The trim removed 11 bases at V and 4 bases at J, leaving 11 bases unmatched. As DNA, the CDR3 is TGTGCCCAGGGGACAGCGGATACCGGGGCCAACGTCCTGACTTTC. Translated: CAQGTADTGANVLTF.

The chain has TRBV7-9 and TRBJ2-1, with TRBD2 matching 14 bases. Trimming took 3 bases from V and 8 from J; bases not matched to a gene: 6. CDR3 length: 16 amino acids. In germline, CDR1 is SEHNR, CDR2 FQNEAQ (reference sequence). As DNA, the CDR3 is TGTGCCAGCAGCTTCCCGGGACTAGCGGGAGCCGATGAGCAGTTCTTC. Residues: CASSFPGLAGADEQFF.

This clone was counted only a few times. This chain connects TRBV11-2 to TRBJ1-2; D is perhaps TRBD1 (6 bases). Trimming took 1 base from V and 6 from J, leaving 15 bases between them. The V gene's germline CDR1 is SGHAT and CDR2 FQNNGV. The CDR3 is 15 residues long. In DNA, the CDR3 is TGTGCCAGCAGCTTAGCAGGCGGGGGCGGTGATGGCTACACCTTC. It encodes CASSLAGGGGDGYTF.

The V gene is TRBV11-1, the J gene TRBJ2-1; D is perhaps TRBD2 (5 bases). V lost 4 bases, J lost 6 bases, and 19 bases lay in between. The germline V gene has CDR1 SGHAT and CDR2 FQDESV (reference sequence). This CDR3 spans 16 amino acids. The CDR3 DNA reads as TGTGCCAGCAGCTACCCCGGACTCATCCGGGCCAATGAGCAGTTCTTC. Translating it yields CASSYPGLIRANEQFF.

The J gene is TRBJ2-7, the V gene TRBV30; unclear D gene. This CDR3 comprises 16 residues. Germline V gene sequence: CDR1 GTSNPN, CDR2 SVGIG (reference sequence). The germline V and J ends were trimmed by 4 bases and 2 bases, with 21 bases remaining between them. The CDR3: CAWNGGGSSYPYEQYF. The CDR3 bases are TGTGCCTGGAATGGCGGTGGCTCTTCCTACCCCTACGAGCAGTACTTC.

V gene TRBV7-6 combines with J gene TRBJ1-5, with D possibly TRBD1 on 5 matching bases. The germline V gene encodes CDR1 SGHVS and CDR2 FNYEAQ. There are 15 residues in the CDR3. V lost 0 bases to trimming and J lost 6 bases, with 12 bases between them. The CDR3 loop is CASSLAGGEGQPQHF. DNA for the CDR3: TGTGCCAGCAGCTTAGCGGGAGGGGAGGGTCAGCCCCAGCATTTT.

This clone was detected once. The V gene is TRBV18, the J gene TRBJ2-1; 10 nucleotides line up with TRBD2. This CDR3 contains 15 residues. The germline V gene encodes CDR1 KGHSH and CDR2 LQKENI. V gave up 6 bases and J gave up 3 bases; unmatched junction bases: 5. CDR3 bases: TGTGCCAGCTCTTTGGCTAGCGGGAGCTACAATGAGCAGTTCTTC. Residues: CASSLASGSYNEQFF.

The chain joins TRBV28 to TRBJ2-7; weak D call: TRBD1 (7 bases). Germline V lookup: CDR1 MDHEN, CDR2 SYDVKM. The germline V and J ends were trimmed by 1 base and 2 bases, with 15 bases remaining between them. The CDR3 is 16 residues long. Here the CDR3 DNA reads TGTGCCAGCAGTTTATTGGCGGGACAGCTTACCTACGAGCAGTACTTC. Its translation: CASSLLAGQLTYEQYF. Full variable domain (outside the CDR3, taken from reference TRBV28 and TRBJ2-7): DVKVTQSSRYLVKRTGEKVFLECVQDMDHENMFWYRQDPGLGLRLIYFSYDVKMKEKGDIPEGYSVSREKKERFSLILESASTNQTSMYLCASSLLAGQLTYEQYFGPGTRLTVT.

This sequence joins TRBV5-1 and TRBJ1-2; D may be TRBD1 (5 bases). The CDR3 is made up of 13 amino acids. CDR1 and CDR2 (germline): SGHRS, YFSETQ. Trimming shortened V by 5 bases and J by 2 bases, and 10 bases separated the two germline ends. CDR3 DNA: TGCGCCAGCAGAGACAGCCCCAACTATGGCTACACCTTC. As protein: CASRDSPNYGYTF.

The chain recombines TRBV5-4 with TRBJ2-2; a weak D match, TRBD2 (5 bases). CDR1 and CDR2 from the germline V gene are SGHNT and YYREEE (reference sequence). V dropped 2 bases and J dropped 1 base, with 12 bases sitting between them. The CDR3 totals 16 residues. The CDR3 loop reads CASSLGASMNTGELFF. The CDR3 nucleotides are TGTGCCAGCAGCTTAGGAGCTAGCATGAACACCGGGGAGCTGTTTTTT.

This chain connects TRBV6-6 to TRBJ2-7; a possible D gene is TRBD2 (6 bases). The V end lost 11 bases, the J end lost 3 bases, and 17 bases lay between the germline ends. The CDR3 contains 13 residues. CDR1 is MNHNY, CDR2 SVGAGI, per germline (reference sequence). The CDR3 sequence is CAGMGGGSYEQYF. Written as DNA, the CDR3 is TGTGCCGGCATGGGGGGTGGTAGCTACGAGCAGTACTTC.

V and J are TRBV7-8 and TRBJ2-2; 7 bases agree with TRBD1. CDR1 and CDR2 (germline): SGHVS, FQNEAQ. V lost 5 bases to trimming and J lost 4 bases; unmatched junction nucleotides: 13. The CDR3 sequence is 17 residues long. The CDR3 DNA reads TGTGCCAGCAGCCGAGCGACGACAGGGTACGGCACCGGGGAGCTGTTTTTT. It encodes CASSRATTGYGTGELFF.

This clone appeared once. The J gene is TRBJ2-1, the V gene TRBV7-3; weak D call: TRBD1 (5 bases). Germline V gene data show CDR1 as SGHTA and CDR2 as FQGTGA. CDR3 length equals 15 residues. The ends were cut back, 3 bases at V and 6 bases at J, with 15 bases in the middle. CDR3 coding DNA: TGTGCCAGCAGCTTGAACCAGGGCGCCGGCAATGAGCAGTTCTTC. Residues: CASSLNQGAGNEQFF.

V is TRBV4-3 and J is TRBJ1-4; a possible D gene is TRBD1 (5 bases). The CDR3 has 14 residues. Trimming removed 6 bases at V and 8 bases at J, with 16 bases between. Germline lookup yields CDR1 LGHNA and CDR2 YSLEER. The CDR3 DNA reads TGCGCCAGCAGGCAGAGCGGGGCGGCCGAAAAACTGTTTTTT. This codes for CASRQSGAAEKLFF.

V is TRBV27 and J is TRBJ1-1, with TRBD1 matching 7 bases. J lost 1 base, V lost 7 bases, and 3 bases had no gene match. Germline CDR1 and CDR2: MNHEY and SMNVEV (reference sequence). The CDR3 is 13 amino acids. CDR3 protein: CASMRGRNTEAFF. For the CDR3, the DNA is TGTGCCAGCATGAGGGGGCGGAACACTGAAGCTTTCTTT.

The J gene is TRBJ2-7, the V gene TRBV5-4; D gene unclear. Germline CDR1 and CDR2: SGHNT and YYREEE (reference sequence). CDR3 length: 14 residues. Deletions cut 3 bases from V and 0 bases from J, with 10 bases between. This CDR3 is CASSSEADSYEQYF. The CDR3 coding sequence is TGTGCCAGCAGCTCCGAGGCGGACTCCTACGAGCAGTACTTC. The entire variable domain, with the rest obtained from reference TRBV5-4 and TRBJ2-7, is as follows: ETGVTQSPTHLIKTRGQQVTLRCSSQSGHNTVSWYQQALGQGPQFIFQYYREEENGRGNFPPRFSGLQFPNYSSELNVNALELDDSALYLCASSSEADSYEQYFGPGTRLTVT.

This clone was recorded only once. The chain carries TRBV10-1 and TRBJ1-1; 7 nucleotides agree with TRBD1. Unmatched junction bases numbered 5, after V lost 5 bases and J lost 5 bases. From germline, CDR1 is WNHNN and CDR2 SYGVQD (reference sequence). The CDR3 is made up of 13 amino acids. Here the CDR3 reads CASSPRGRTEAFF. DNA of the CDR3: TGCGCCAGCAGTCCCAGGGGGAGGACTGAAGCTTTCTTT.

The chain joins TRBV4-1 to TRBJ2-7; 10 nucleotides agree with TRBD2. CDR1 and CDR2 (germline): MGHRA, YSYEKL. The CDR3 length is 17 residues. After removal of 9 bases from V and 0 bases from J, the junction contained 14 bases not matched to a gene. CDR3 nucleotides: TGCGCCAGATCGGCCCCCCCTAGCGGGAGTTTCTCCTACGAGCAGTACTTC. It yields the protein CARSAPPSGSFSYEQYF.